The T cell receptor beta chain described here comes from a study of blood T cell repertoires in COVID-19. Per the authors' pipeline: Amplification of reference gene primers was used by the study to estimate nucleated cell counts. Assay used: immunoSEQ multiplex PCR; TCRdb lists only in-frame clones, some missing. V, J and clone size are those of that table, while D and trimming were read from the DNA. The sample lists 250,000 to 350,000 clones; roughly 82% were seen once. The germline gives CDR1 KGHDR, CDR2 SFDVKD. V lost 4 bases to trimming and J lost 4 bases; unmatched junction nucleotides: 16. CDR3 length: 19 amino acids.

The sample taken for sequencing was peripheral blood. This sequence originates from a woman aged 45-65 years with acute or convalescent COVID-19. V gene TRBV24-1 combines with J gene TRBJ2-2; TRBD1 aligns across 8 bases. The CDR3 region is CATSDPSRTGRSGTGELFF. Here the CDR3 DNA reads TGTGCCACCAGTGACCCCTCTCGGACAGGGAGGTCGGGCACCGGGGAGCTGTTTTTT.